The source of this T cell receptor (beta chain) is a study of spatial heterogeneity in lung cancer. Overall study: The study observed each unique TCR and UMI combination more than ten times on average in raw reads.

Documented time point: sample taken at primary tumor resection. Sequencing of whole RNA from tumor, nontumor lung or frozen PBMC involved no sorting. Germline CDR1 MNHNY, CDR2 SVGAGI (reference sequence). The CDR3 consists of 13 residues. Trimming left V 5 bases short and J 4 bases short, with 12 bases between. By share, this clonotype ranks as medium-sized (0.01 to 0.1%). The library was built for alpha chains, so this beta chain is an off-target read and its size means little. TCRdb reprocessed the 5' RACE reads via MiXCR and lists one record per CDR3 protein. The data contain some 11,000 distinct CDR3 sequences, approximately 6.2% of them singletons.

This receptor was identified in a male donor with early-stage non-small cell lung cancer. The J gene is TRBJ2-7, the V gene TRBV6-6, with D possibly TRBD2 on 6 matching bases. The source was normal lung tissue next to the tumor, collected at surgery. CDR3 sequence (DNA): TGTGCCAGCAGTCCATCCCGGGGGTACGAGCAGTACTTC. Residues: CASSPSRGYEQYF.